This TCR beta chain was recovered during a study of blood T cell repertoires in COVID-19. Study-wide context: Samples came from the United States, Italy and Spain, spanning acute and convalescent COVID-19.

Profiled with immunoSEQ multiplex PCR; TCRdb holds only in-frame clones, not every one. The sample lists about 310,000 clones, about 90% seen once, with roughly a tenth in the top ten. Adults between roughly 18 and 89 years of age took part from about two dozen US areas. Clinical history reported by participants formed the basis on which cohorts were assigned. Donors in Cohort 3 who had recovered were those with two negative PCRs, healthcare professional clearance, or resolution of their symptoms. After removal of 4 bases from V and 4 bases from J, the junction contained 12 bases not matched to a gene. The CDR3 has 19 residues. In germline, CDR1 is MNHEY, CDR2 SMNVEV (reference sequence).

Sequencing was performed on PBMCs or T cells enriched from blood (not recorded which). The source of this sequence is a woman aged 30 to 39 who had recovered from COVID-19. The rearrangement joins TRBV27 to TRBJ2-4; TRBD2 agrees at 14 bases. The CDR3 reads CASSSLPGLAGVKKNIQYF. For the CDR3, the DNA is TGTGCCAGCAGTTCTTTACCGGGACTAGCGGGGGTAAAGAAAAACATTCAGTACTTC.